This TCR beta chain is from a study of response to subunit inactivated influenza vaccine. MiXCR, run by TCRdb on the RT-PCR reads, gives a single entry per CDR3 protein. Among 450,000 to 700,000 distinct CDR3 sequences listed, about 14% were seen once. The J segment lost 0 bases and the V segment lost 5 bases, leaving 7 bases of the junction unmatched. The CDR3 extends over 15 amino acids. Germline V gene sequence: CDR1 SGHAT, CDR2 FQNNGV. The rearrangement joins TRBV11-2 to TRBJ2-7, with TRBD1 matching 7 bases. The sample in question was PBMCs from blood, obtained approximately 12 days after vaccination. The sequence was obtained from a man in his forties or fifties who received an inactivated influenza vaccine. CDR3 in DNA: TGTGCCAGCAGCAGATACAGGGGCTTCTCCTACGAGCAGTACTTC. It specifies CASSRYRGFSYEQYF.